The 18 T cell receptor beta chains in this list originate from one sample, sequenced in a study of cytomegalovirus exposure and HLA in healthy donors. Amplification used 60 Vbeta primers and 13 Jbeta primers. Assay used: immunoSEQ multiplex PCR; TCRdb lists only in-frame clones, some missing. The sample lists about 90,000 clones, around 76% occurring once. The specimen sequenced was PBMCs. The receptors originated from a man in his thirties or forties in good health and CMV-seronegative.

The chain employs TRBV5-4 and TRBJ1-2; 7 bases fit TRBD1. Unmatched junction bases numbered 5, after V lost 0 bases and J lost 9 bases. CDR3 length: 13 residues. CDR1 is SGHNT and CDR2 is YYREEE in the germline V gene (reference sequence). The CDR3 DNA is TGTGCCAGCAGCTTGGCAGGGGGGCAGAGCTACACCTTC. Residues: CASSLAGGQSYTF.

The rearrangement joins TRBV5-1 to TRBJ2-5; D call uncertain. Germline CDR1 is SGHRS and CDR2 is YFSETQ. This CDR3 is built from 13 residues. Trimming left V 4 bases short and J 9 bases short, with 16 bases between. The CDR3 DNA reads TGCGCCAGCAGCCCTGAAGAAGACTGGGCCCAGTACTTC. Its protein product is CASSPEEDWAQYF. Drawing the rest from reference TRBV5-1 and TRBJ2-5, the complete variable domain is KAGVTQTPRYLIKTRGQQVTLSCSPISGHRSVSWYQQTPGQGLQFLFEYFSETQRNKGNFPGRFSGRQFSNSRSEMNVSTLELGDSALYLCASSPEEDWAQYFGPGTRLLVL.

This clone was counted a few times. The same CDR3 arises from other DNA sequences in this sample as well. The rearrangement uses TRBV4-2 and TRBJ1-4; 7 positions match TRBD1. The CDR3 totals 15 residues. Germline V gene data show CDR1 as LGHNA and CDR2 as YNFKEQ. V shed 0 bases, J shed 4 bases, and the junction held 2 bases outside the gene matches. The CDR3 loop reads CASSQDQGVNEKLFF. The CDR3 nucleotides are TGTGCCAGCAGCCAAGATCAGGGGGTTAATGAAAAACTGTTTTTT.

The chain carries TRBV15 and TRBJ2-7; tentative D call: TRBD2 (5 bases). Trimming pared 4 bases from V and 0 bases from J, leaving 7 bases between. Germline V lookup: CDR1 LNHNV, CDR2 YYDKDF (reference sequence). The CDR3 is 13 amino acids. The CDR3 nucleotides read TGTGCCACCAGCACTCGGGACTCCTACGAGCAGTACTTC. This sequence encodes CATSTRDSYEQYF.

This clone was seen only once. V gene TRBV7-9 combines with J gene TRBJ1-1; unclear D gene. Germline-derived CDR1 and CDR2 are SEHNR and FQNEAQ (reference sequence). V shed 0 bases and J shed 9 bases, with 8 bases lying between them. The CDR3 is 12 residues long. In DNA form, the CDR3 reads TGTGCCAGCAGCTTAGCGTCAGTAAAAGCTTTCTTT. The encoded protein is CASSLASVKAFF.

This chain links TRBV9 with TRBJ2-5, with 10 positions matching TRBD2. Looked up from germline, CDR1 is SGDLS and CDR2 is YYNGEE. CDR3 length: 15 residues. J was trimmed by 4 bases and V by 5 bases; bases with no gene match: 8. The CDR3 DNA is TGTGCCAGCAGGAGCGGGAGGGCCGCGGGAGAGACCCAGTACTTC. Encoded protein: CASRSGRAAGETQYF.

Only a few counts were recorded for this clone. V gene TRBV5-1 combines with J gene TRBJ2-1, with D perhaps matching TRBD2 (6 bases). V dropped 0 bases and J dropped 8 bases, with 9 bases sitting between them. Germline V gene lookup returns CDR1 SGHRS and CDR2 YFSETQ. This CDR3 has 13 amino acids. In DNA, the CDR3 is TGCGCCAGCAGCTTGGGGGGGGAGGATGAGCAGTTCTTC. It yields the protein CASSLGGEDEQFF.

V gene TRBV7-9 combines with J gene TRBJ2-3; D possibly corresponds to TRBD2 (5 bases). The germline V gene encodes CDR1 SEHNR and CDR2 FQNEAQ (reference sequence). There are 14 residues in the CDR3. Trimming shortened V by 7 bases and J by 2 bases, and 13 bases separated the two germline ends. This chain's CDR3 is CASILRGYTDTQYF. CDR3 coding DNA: TGTGCCAGCATCCTGCGAGGGTACACAGATACGCAGTATTTT.

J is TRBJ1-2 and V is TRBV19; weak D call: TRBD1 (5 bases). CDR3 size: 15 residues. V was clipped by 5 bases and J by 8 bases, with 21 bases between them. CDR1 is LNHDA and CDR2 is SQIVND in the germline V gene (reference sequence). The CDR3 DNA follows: TGTGCCAGTAGTGTCGACAGTCTCATTTCGCGGGGCTACACCTTC. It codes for CASSVDSLISRGYTF.

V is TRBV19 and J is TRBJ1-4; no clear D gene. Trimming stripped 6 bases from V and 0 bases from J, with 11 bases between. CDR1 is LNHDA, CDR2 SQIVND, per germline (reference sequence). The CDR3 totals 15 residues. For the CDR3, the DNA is TGTGCCAGTAGATTGGGCTTAGCAACTAATGAAAAACTGTTTTTT. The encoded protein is CASRLGLATNEKLFF.

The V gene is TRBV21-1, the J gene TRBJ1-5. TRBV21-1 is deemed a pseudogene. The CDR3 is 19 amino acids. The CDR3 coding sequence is TGTGCCAGCACAAAAGGTGGAGGGCACTCACCCTATAGCAATCAGCCCCAGCATTTT. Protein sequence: CASTKGGGHSPYSNQPQHF.

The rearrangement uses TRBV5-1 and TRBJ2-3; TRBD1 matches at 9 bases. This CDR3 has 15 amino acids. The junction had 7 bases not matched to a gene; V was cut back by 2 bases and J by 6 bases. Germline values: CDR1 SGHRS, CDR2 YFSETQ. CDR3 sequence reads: CASSFLGQGADTQYF. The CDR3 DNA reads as TGCGCCAGCAGCTTCTTGGGACAGGGAGCCGATACGCAGTATTTT.

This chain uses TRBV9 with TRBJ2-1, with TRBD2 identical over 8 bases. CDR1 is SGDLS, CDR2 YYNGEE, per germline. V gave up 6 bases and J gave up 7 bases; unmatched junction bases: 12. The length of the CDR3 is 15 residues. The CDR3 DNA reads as TGTGCCAGCACCGGGGGGGCAGGAATCGTGAATGAGCAGTTCTTC. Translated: CASTGGAGIVNEQFF.

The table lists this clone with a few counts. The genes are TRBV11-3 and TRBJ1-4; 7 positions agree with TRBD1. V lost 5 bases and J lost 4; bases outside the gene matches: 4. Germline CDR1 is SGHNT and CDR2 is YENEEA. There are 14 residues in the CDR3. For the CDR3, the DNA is TGTGCCAGCAGCCTCGACAGGGATAATGAAAAACTGTTTTTT. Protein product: CASSLDRDNEKLFF. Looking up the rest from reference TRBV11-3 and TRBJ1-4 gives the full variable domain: EAGVVQSPRYKIIEKKQPVAFWCNPISGHNTLYWYLQNLGQGPELLIRYENEEAVDDSQLPKDRFSAERLKGVDSTLKIQPAELGDSAVYLCASSLDRDNEKLFFGSGTQLSVL.

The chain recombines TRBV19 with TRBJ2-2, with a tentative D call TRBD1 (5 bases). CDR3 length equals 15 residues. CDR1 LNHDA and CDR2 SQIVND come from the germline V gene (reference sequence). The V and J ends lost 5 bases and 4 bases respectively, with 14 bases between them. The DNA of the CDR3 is TGTGCCAGTAGTCCCCAGGGTTGGGGCACCGGGGAGCTGTTTTTT. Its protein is CASSPQGWGTGELFF.

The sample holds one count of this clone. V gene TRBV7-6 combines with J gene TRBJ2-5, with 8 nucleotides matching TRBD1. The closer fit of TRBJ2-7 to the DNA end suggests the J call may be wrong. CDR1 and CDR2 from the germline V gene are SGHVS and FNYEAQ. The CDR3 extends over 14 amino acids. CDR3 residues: CASSPATGAYEQYF. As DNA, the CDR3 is TGTGCCAGCAGCCCGGCGACAGGGGCGTACGAGCAGTACTTC.

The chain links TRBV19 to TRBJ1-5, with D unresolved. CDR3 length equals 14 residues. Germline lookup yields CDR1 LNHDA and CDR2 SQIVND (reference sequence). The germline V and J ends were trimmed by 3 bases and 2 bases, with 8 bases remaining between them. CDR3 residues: CASSMLEGNQPQHF. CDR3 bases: TGTGCCAGTAGTATGCTAGAGGGCAATCAGCCCCAGCATTTT.

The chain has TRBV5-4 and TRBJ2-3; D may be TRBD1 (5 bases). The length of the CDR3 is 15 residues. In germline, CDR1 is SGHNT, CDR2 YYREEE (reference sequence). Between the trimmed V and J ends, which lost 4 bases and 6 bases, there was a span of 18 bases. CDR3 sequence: CASSPTQGKMDTQYF. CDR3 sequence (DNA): TGTGCCAGCAGCCCCACGCAGGGTAAGATGGATACGCAGTATTTT.